This TCR beta chain was identified in a study of blood T cell repertoires in COVID-19. The wider study: PBMCs, B-cell-depleted T cells, or T cells provided the cDNA or gDNA that made up the material.

Individuals drawn from approximately 26 US areas were about 18 to 90 years old. TCRdb's copy holds only in-frame clones and misses some; the assay was immunoSEQ multiplex PCR. The sample lists around 500,000 clones; 80% to 90% were seen once. Material for sequencing was PBMCs or T cells enriched from blood (not recorded which). This TCR came from an older woman who had recovered from COVID-19.

The CDR3 coding sequence is TGTGCCAGCAGCTCCCCGGTCGGGGGGCGGGGAGATGAGCAGTTCTTC. Its translation: CASSSPVGGRGDEQFF. V and J are TRBV11-2 and TRBJ2-1; D possibly corresponds to TRBD2 (7 bases). Per germline, CDR1 SGHAT and CDR2 FQNNGV. The CDR3 is 16 residues long. With 4 bases removed from V and 8 bases from J, the gap between germline ends came to 21 bases.